Each of the 8 T cell receptor beta chains below was sequenced from the same sample in a study of T cells in Graves' hyperthyroidism and ophthalmopathy. RNA transcripts were the template for amplifying TCR beta CDR3 regions. With the HTBI primer set, the TCR CDR3 went through a first round of RT-PCR. TCRdb re-called the multiplex PCR reads with MiXCR, one entry per CDR3 protein. The sample includes about 580,000 distinct CDR3 sequences, about 14% of them seen just once. Specimen: blood. The receptors were gathered from a woman in her twenties or thirties with Graves' hyperthyroidism that later progressed to Graves' ophthalmopathy.

This clonotype has a handful of counts. The V gene is TRBV9, the J gene TRBJ2-2; a weak D match, TRBD2 (5 bases). Looked up from germline, CDR1 is SGDLS and CDR2 is YYNGEE. The CDR3 totals 14 residues. The ends were cut back, 5 bases at V and 5 bases at J, with 13 bases in the middle. The CDR3 loop reads CASSDRPGTGELFF. The DNA of the CDR3 is TGTGCCAGCAGTGATCGACCGGGGACCGGGGAGCTGTTTTTT.

This clonotype was found many times. The chain combines TRBV7-3 with TRBJ2-1; 11 bases fit TRBD1. CDR1 is SGHTA, CDR2 FQGTGA, per germline. The length of the CDR3 is 14 residues. J was trimmed by 7 bases and V by 5 bases; bases with no gene match: 4. As DNA, the CDR3 is TGTGCCAGCAGCCGGGGACAGGGGGAAAATGAGCAGTTCTTC. It encodes CASSRGQGENEQFF.

This clonotype was counted at least ten times. The chain is built from TRBV18 and TRBJ1-2; D not certain. The germline CDR1 and CDR2 sequences are KGHSH and LQKENI. Trimming left V 3 bases short and J 8 bases short, with 16 bases between. CDR3 size: 14 residues. CDR3 coding DNA: TGTGCCAGCTCACCCGCCACAGCGTATGAGGGCTACACCTTC. Its translation is CASSPATAYEGYTF.

This clonotype has at least ten counts. The J gene is TRBJ2-7, the V gene TRBV10-3; D is perhaps TRBD2 (6 bases). The CDR3 loop spans 15 amino acids. Trimming removed 2 bases from V and 0 bases from J, with 11 bases in between. Germline V gene sequence: CDR1 ENHRY, CDR2 SYGVKD. CDR3 nucleotide sequence: TGTGCCATCAGTGAGGGACTACGGGCCTCCTACGAGCAGTACTTC. It yields the protein CAISEGLRASYEQYF.

There are many counts of this clonotype. The rearrangement links TRBV28 to TRBJ2-7; TRBD1 might be the D (7 bases). Germline V gene lookup returns CDR1 MDHEN and CDR2 SYDVKM. This CDR3 is 14 amino acids long. V was pared by 10 bases and J by 3 bases, with 19 bases between. The CDR3 loop reads CATDEGGGDYEQYF. The CDR3 nucleotides read TGTGCCACCGACGAAGGGGGCGGGGACTACGAGCAGTACTTC.

This clonotype was counted only a few times. The rearrangement joins TRBV3-1 to TRBJ2-2, with D unclear. The CDR3 is 15 amino acids. In germline, CDR1 is LGHDT, CDR2 YNNKEL (reference sequence). With 0 bases removed from V and 4 bases from J, the gap between germline ends came to 9 bases. CDR3: CASSQDRLGTGELFF. In nucleotides, the CDR3 is TGTGCCAGCAGCCAAGATCGGCTGGGCACCGGGGAGCTGTTTTTT.

There are many counts of this clonotype. Here the CDR3 DNA reads TGTGCCAGCAGCTTAACGTGGATGGAGACCCAGTACTTC. It is translated as CASSLTWMETQYF. This chain connects TRBV7-3 to TRBJ2-5; D remains unclear. Per germline, CDR1 SGHTA and CDR2 FQGTGA. The CDR3 is 13 amino acids. The V end lost 0 bases, the J end lost 5 bases, and 7 bases lay between the germline ends.

The chain employs TRBV7-2 and TRBJ1-6; 8 nucleotides match TRBD1. Losses at the gene ends were 7 bases for V and 3 bases for J; bases not matched to a gene: 5. Germline CDR1 SGHTA, CDR2 FQGNSA. The CDR3 is 15 residues long. CDR3 protein: CASTKGQGYNSPLHF. In nucleotides, the CDR3 is TGTGCCAGCACCAAAGGACAGGGCTATAATTCACCCCTCCACTTT. Full variable domain (outside the CDR3, taken from reference TRBV7-2 and TRBJ1-6): GAGVSQSPSNKVTEKGKDVELRCDPISGHTALYWYRQSLGQGLEFLIYFQGNSAPDKSGLPSDRFSAERTGGSVSTLTIQRTQQEDSAVYLCASTKGQGYNSPLHFGNGTRLTVT.